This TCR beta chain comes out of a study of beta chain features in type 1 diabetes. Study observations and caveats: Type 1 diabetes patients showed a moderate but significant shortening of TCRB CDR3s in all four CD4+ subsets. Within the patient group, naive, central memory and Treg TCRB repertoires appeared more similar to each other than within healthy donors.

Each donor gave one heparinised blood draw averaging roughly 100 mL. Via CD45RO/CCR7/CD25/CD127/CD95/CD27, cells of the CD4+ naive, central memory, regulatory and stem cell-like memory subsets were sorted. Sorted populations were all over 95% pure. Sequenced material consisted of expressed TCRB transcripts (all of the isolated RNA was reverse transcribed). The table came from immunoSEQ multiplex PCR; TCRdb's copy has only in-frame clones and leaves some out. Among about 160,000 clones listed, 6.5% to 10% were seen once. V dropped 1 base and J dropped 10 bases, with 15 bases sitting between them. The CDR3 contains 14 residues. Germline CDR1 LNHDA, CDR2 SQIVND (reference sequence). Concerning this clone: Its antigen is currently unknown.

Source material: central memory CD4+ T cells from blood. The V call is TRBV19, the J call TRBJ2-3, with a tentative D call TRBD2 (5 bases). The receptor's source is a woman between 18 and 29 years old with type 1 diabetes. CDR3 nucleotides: TGTGCCAGTAGTATAGGGGGAGACCTTCAAGCGCAGTATTTT. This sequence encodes CASSIGGDLQAQYF. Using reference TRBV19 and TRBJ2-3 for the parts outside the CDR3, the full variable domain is DGGITQSPKYLFRKEGQNVTLSCEQNLNHDAMYWYRQDPGQGLRLIYYSQIVNDFQKGDIAEGYSVSREKKESFPLTVTSAQKNPTAFYLCASSIGGDLQAQYFGPGTRLTVL.